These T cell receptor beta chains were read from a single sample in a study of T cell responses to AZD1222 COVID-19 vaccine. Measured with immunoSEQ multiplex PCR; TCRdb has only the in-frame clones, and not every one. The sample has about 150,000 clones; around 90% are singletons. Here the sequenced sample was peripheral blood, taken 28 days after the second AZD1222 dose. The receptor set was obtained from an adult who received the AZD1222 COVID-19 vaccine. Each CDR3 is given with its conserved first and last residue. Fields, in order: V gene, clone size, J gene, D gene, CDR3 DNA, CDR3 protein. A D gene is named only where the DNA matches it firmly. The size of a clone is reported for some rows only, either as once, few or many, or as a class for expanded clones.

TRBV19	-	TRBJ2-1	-	TGTGCCAGTACCACACAGGATGAGCAGTTCTTC	CASTTQDEQFF
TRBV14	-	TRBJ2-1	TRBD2	TGTGCCAGCAGCCTCTCGTCCGGACTAGCGGGAGATGGGGGGTTCTTC	CASSLSSGLAGDGGFF
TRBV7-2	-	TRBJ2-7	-	TGTGCCAGCAGATTAGGGACAGCGGGCCCCTACGAGCAGTACTTC	CASRLGTAGPYEQYF
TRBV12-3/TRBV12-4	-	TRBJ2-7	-	TGTGCCAGCAGGCCTAGGCAGTCCCACGAGCAGTACTTC	CASRPRQSHEQYF
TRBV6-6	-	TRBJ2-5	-	TGTGCCAGCAGTTTCCTCGGTGTCCAAGAGACCCAGTACTTC	CASSFLGVQETQYF
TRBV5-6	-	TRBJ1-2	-	TGTGCCAGCAGCCCCCAGGAGGGTGTCTATGGCTACACCTTC	CASSPQEGVYGYTF
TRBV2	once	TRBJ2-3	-	TGTGCCAGCAGTGAAGTCGGGGCGAGGACAGATACGCAGTATTTT	CASSEVGARTDTQYF
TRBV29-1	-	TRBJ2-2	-	TGCAGCGTGTCGAATCTTGGCACCGGGGAGCTGTTTTTT	CSVSNLGTGELFF
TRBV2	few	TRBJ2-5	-	TGTGCCAGCAGTGGGGACTCCCAAGAGACCCAGTACTTC	CASSGDSQETQYF
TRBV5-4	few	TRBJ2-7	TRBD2	TGTGCCAGCAGCTTGAAGGGAGGGAAGTACGAGCAGTACTTC	CASSLKGGKYEQYF
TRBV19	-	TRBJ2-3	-	TGTGCCAGTAGTATTGAGTTAGCCGGGACCGCTAGCACAGATACGCAGTATTTT	CASSIELAGTASTDTQYF
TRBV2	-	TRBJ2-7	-	TGTGCCAGCACGATGGGGGGCACGTCCTACGAGCAGTACTTC	CASTMGGTSYEQYF
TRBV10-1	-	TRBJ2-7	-	TGCGCCAGCAGTCCCGGCACCATGAGCTCCTACGAGCAGTACTTC	CASSPGTMSSYEQYF
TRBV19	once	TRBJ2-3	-	TGTGCCAGTAGTATTGAGGGGGGGGATACGCAGTATTTT	CASSIEGGDTQYF
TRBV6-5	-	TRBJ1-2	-	TGTGCCAGCAGTCCAGACACATTATCTGACTATGGCTACACCTTC	CASSPDTLSDYGYTF
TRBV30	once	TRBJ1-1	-	TGTGCCTGGAGTGTAATGCCTGCTGAAGCTTTCTTT	CAWSVMPAEAFF
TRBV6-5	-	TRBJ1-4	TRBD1	TGTGCCAGCAGATTACGGGACAGGGCTTTGGAAAAACTGTTTTTT	CASRLRDRALEKLFF
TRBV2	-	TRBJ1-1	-	TGTGCCAGCAGTGCCCTATTAACAGGGAACACTGAAGCTTTCTTT	CASSALLTGNTEAFF
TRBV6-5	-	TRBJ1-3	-	TGTGCCAGCAGTCCTCTTGGGGGCGCAGACACCATATATTTT	CASSPLGGADTIYF
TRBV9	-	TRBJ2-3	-	TGTGCCAGCAGCGTAGGGGGGGCAGATACGCAGTATTTT	CASSVGGADTQYF
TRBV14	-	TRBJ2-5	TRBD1	TGTGCCAGCAGCGTCCCAGCCACAGGGGGCGGAGAGACCCAGTACTTC	CASSVPATGGGETQYF
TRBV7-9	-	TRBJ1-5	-	TGTGCCAGCAGCTTAGGGGTGGGGCAGCCCCAGCATTTT	CASSLGVGQPQHF
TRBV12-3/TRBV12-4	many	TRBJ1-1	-	TGTGCCAGCAGCCCGAGCGGCCCTGAAGCTTTCTTT	CASSPSGPEAFF
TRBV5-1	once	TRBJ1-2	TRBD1	TGCGCCAGCAGCGCCGAGACAGGGTACGGCTACACCTTC	CASSAETGYGYTF
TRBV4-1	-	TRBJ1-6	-	TGCGCCAGCAGCCAAGATTCCCAGAGCTCCTATAATTCACCCCTCCACTTT	CASSQDSQSSYNSPLHF
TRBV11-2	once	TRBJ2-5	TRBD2	TGTGCCAGCAGCTTAGTGAGGCTAGCGGTGGGACAAGAGACCCAGTACTTC	CASSLVRLAVGQETQYF
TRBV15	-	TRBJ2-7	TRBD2	TGTGCCACCAGCGTCCCTAGCGGGAGAATCGAGCAGTACTTC	CATSVPSGRIEQYF
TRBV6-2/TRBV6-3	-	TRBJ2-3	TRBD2	TGTGCCAGCAGTTATAACGGGGGGAAAGATACGCAGTATTTT	CASSYNGGKDTQYF